These 3 T cell receptor beta chains originate from one sample sequenced in a study of molecular identifiers for immune sequencing clone quantification. One entry per CDR3 protein, called by TCRdb with MiXCR from the PCR reads. The sample includes about 640,000 distinct CDR3 sequences, roughly 21% of them seen just once. The material sequenced was naive CD8+ T cells from blood, with Jurkat cell RNA spiked in. Subset noted: FACS-sorted CD8+CD4-CCR7+CD45RA+ naive T cells. The receptor set was obtained from a human donor in good health. Some libraries in this study had Jurkat cell RNA spiked in.

The chain carries TRBV7-6 and TRBJ1-1; D perhaps matches TRBD1 (5 bases). The CDR3 runs 15 residues. Germline V gene lookup returns CDR1 SGHVS and CDR2 FNYEAQ. V was cut by 5 bases and J by 4 bases, with 17 bases left in between. The CDR3 protein is CASSPRWGGVTEAFF. The CDR3 DNA reads TGTGCCAGCAGCCCGCGGTGGGGGGGGGTCACTGAAGCTTTCTTT. Together with reference TRBV7-6 and TRBJ1-1, the CDR3 gives the full variable domain: GAGVSQSPRYKVTKRGQDVALRCDPISGHVSLYWYRQALGQGPEFLTYFNYEAQQDKSGLPNDRFSAERPEGSISTLTIQRTEQRDSAMYRCASSPRWGGVTEAFFGQGTRLTVV.

The chain uses TRBV7-2 and TRBJ2-3; D may be TRBD1 (5 bases). V shed 1 base and J shed 6 bases, with 17 bases lying between them. The CDR3 has 16 residues. The germline gives CDR1 SGHTA, CDR2 FQGNSA. The CDR3 protein is CASSLGRGMNPDTQYF. CDR3 sequence (DNA): TGTGCCAGCAGCTTAGGTAGGGGCATGAATCCGGATACGCAGTATTTT. Filled out from reference TRBV7-2 and TRBJ2-3, the complete variable domain reads GAGVSQSPSNKVTEKGKDVELRCDPISGHTALYWYRQSLGQGLEFLIYFQGNSAPDKSGLPSDRFSAERTGGSVSTLTIQRTQQEDSAVYLCASSLGRGMNPDTQYFGPGTRLTVL.

The rearrangement links TRBV30 to TRBJ2-1; D remains unclear. The V and J ends lost 0 bases and 4 bases respectively, with 10 bases between them. Germline V gene lookup returns CDR1 GTSNPN and CDR2 SVGIG (reference sequence). The CDR3 has 14 residues. The CDR3 spells CAWSVAVGYNEQFF. The CDR3 region has the DNA TGTGCCTGGAGTGTTGCGGTTGGATACAATGAGCAGTTCTTC.